A single sample is the source of the 14 T cell receptor beta chains below, sequenced in a study of blood T cells in healthy people across ages. A second PCR of roughly 7 to 11 cycles used a sample-barcoded 5' primer and a J-beta primer mix. TCRdb independently ran MiXCR on the 5' RACE reads; one entry per CDR3 protein. The sample includes around 800,000 distinct CDR3 sequences, approximately 65% of them seen just once. Sequencing was performed on blood. The receptors derive from a young man in good health.

This clonotype came up a few times. The chain employs TRBV20-1 and TRBJ2-3; D uncertain. The CDR3 is made up of 14 amino acids. Germline V CDR1 and CDR2: DFQATT, SNEGSKA (reference sequence). V lost 5 bases to trimming and J lost 4 bases, with 16 bases between them. The CDR3 protein is CSAPLGAGADTQYF. The CDR3 nucleotides are TGCAGTGCTCCCCTCGGCGCCGGAGCAGATACGCAGTATTTT.

This chain connects TRBV12-5 to TRBJ2-3; D is possibly TRBD2 (5 bases). The V and J ends lost 3 bases and 0 bases respectively, with 10 bases between them. The CDR3 runs 15 residues. The germline CDR1 and CDR2 sequences are LGHNT and FRNRAP. The CDR3 sequence is CASGLSAASTDTQYF. The CDR3 DNA reads TGTGCTAGTGGTTTATCAGCGGCTAGCACAGATACGCAGTATTTT.

The sample holds a few counts of this clonotype. The V gene is TRBV14, the J gene TRBJ2-5; D is uncertain. V dropped 3 bases and J dropped 11 bases, with 13 bases sitting between them. This CDR3 has 12 residues. CDR1 is SGHDN, CDR2 FVKESK, per germline. The CDR3 nucleotides are TGTGCCAGCAGCCAGGTTAACAATGAGCAGTACTTC. This encodes CASSQVNNEQYF. Complete variable domain (other parts from reference TRBV14 and TRBJ2-5): EAGVTQFPSHSVIEKGQTVTLRCDPISGHDNLYWYRRVMGKEIKFLLHFVKESKQDESGMPNNRFLAERTGGTYSTLKVQPAELEDSGVYFCASSQVNNEQYFGPGTRLLVL.

A word on this clonotype: A single base separates this from a much larger clone, so it may be a read error. The V call is TRBV11-3, the J call TRBJ2-1, with TRBD2 matching 8 bases. The CDR3 contains 14 residues. J lost 8 bases, V lost 5 bases, and 8 bases had no gene match. From germline, CDR1 is SGHNT and CDR2 YENEEA. The CDR3 is CASSPGLVKDEQFF. The CDR3 bases are TGTGCCAGCAGCCCGGGACTAGTTAAGGATGAGCAGTTCTTC.

This clonotype was recorded a few times. The chain couples TRBV30 to TRBJ2-3; tentative D call: TRBD1 (5 bases). Trimming shortened V by 3 bases and J by 4 bases, and 8 bases separated the two germline ends. This CDR3 has 12 residues. The germline V gene encodes CDR1 GTSNPN and CDR2 SVGIG (reference sequence). The CDR3 sequence: CAWSDSADTQYF. The CDR3 DNA sequence: TGTGCCTGGAGCGACAGCGCAGATACGCAGTATTTT.

This clonotype was observed many times. The chain combines TRBV27 with TRBJ2-5; the D is unclear. Germline V lookup: CDR1 MNHEY, CDR2 SMNVEV (reference sequence). This CDR3 has 12 residues. V lost 5 bases, J lost 5 bases, and 9 bases lay in between. The CDR3 DNA reads TGTGCCAGCAGTCGAGTAGGGGAGACCCAGTACTTC. This translates into CASSRVGETQYF.

This clonotype was detected ten times or more. The chain joins TRBV4-3 to TRBJ2-7; 9 bases are shared with TRBD1. Unmatched junction bases numbered 4, after V lost 4 bases and J lost 3 bases. This CDR3 is 14 amino acids long. Germline V gives CDR1 LGHNA, CDR2 YSLEER. This CDR3 is CASSPGQGIYEQYF. The CDR3 coding sequence is TGCGCCAGCAGCCCGGGACAGGGTATCTACGAGCAGTACTTC.

V is TRBV5-1 and J is TRBJ2-1; perhaps TRBD1 as D (5 bases). Germline V gives CDR1 SGHRS, CDR2 YFSETQ. This CDR3 contains 13 residues. Trimming removed 7 bases from V and 4 bases from J, with 12 bases in between. CDR3 in DNA: TGCGCCAGCTCCGAGACAGCGTACAATGAGCAGTTCTTC. Translated: CASSETAYNEQFF.

The gene calls are TRBV7-2 and TRBJ2-7, with 7 nucleotides matching TRBD2. The CDR3 has 14 residues. Germline CDR1 SGHTA, CDR2 FQGNSA. Trimming removed 6 bases from V and 4 bases from J; junction bases left unmatched: 9. CDR3 sequence: CASRKSGDLYEQYF. In DNA form, the CDR3 reads TGTGCCAGCAGGAAGAGCGGGGACTTATACGAGCAGTACTTC. Using reference TRBV7-2 and TRBJ2-7 for the parts outside the CDR3, the full variable domain is GAGVSQSPSNKVTEKGKDVELRCDPISGHTALYWYRQSLGQGLEFLIYFQGNSAPDKSGLPSDRFSAERTGGSVSTLTIQRTQQEDSAVYLCASRKSGDLYEQYFGPGTRLTVT.

The chain combines TRBV20-1 with TRBJ2-1; D remains unclear. Trimming stripped 0 bases from V and 9 bases from J, with 18 bases between. Germline V gene lookup returns CDR1 DFQATT and CDR2 SNEGSKA (reference sequence). This CDR3 is built from 15 residues. CDR3 residues: CSARDPERAGLEQFF. Here the CDR3 DNA reads TGCAGTGCTAGAGACCCCGAACGAGCTGGTCTTGAGCAGTTCTTC.

J is TRBJ2-3 and V is TRBV7-9; D is uncertain. Trimming took 5 bases from V and 0 from J, leaving 12 bases between them. The CDR3 runs to 15 residues. Per the germline V gene, CDR1 is SEHNR and CDR2 is FQNEAQ (reference sequence). CDR3 bases: TGTGCCAGCAGCGGGCCGACGACTAGCACAGATACGCAGTATTTT. This encodes CASSGPTTSTDTQYF.

This clonotype was picked up a small number of times. The V call is TRBV29-1, the J call TRBJ1-2; 7 bases are a match to TRBD1. J gave up 4 bases and V 5 bases, and 7 bases lay outside the gene matches. The CDR3 length is 13 residues. The germline V gene has CDR1 SQVTM and CDR2 ANQGSEA. The CDR3 sequence is CSVRGGRTYGYTF. CDR3 DNA: TGCAGCGTTCGAGGGGGCCGCACCTATGGCTACACCTTC.

This clonotype was picked up many times. V usage is TRBV4-3 and J usage is TRBJ2-1; TRBD1 matches at 7 bases. CDR1 is LGHNA, CDR2 YSLEER, per germline. The CDR3 has 12 amino acids. Germline trimming cut 1 base from V and 14 bases from J; bases unmatched to any gene: 5. In DNA, the CDR3 is TGCGCCAGCAGCCAAGGCGACAGGGACAAGTTCTTC. Protein product: CASSQGDRDKFF.

The chain employs TRBV12-3 or TRBV12-4 and TRBJ2-1; 8 bases fit TRBD2. The DNA end is more similar to TRBJ2-7, so the J call may be wrong. This CDR3 has 15 residues. The CDR3 nucleotides read TGTGCCAGCAGTACCAGTGCGGGGGGCATCAATGAGCAGTACTTC. Protein product: CASSTSAGGINEQYF.